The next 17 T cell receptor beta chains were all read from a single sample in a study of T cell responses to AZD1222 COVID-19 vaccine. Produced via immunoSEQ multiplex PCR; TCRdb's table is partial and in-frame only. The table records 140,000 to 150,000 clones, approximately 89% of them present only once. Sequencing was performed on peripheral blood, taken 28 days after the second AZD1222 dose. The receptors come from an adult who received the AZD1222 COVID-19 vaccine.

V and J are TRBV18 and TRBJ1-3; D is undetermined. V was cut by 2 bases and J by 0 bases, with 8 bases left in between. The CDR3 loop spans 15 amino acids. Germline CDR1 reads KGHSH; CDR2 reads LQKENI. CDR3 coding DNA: TGTGCCAGCTCACCAATATCCTCCTCTGGAAACACCATATATTTT. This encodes CASSPISSSGNTIYF.

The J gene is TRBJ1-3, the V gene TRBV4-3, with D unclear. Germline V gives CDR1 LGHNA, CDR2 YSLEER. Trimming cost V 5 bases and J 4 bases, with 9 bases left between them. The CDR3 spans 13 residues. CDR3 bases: TGCGCCAGCAGCTATAAAGCGGGAAACACCATATATTTT. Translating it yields CASSYKAGNTIYF.

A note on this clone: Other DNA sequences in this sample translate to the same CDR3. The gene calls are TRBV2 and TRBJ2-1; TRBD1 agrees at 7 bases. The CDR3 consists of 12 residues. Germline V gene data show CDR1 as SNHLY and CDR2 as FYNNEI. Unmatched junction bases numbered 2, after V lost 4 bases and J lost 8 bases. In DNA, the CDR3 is TGTGCCAGCAGTGGACAGGGCGATGAGCAGTTCTTC. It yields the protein CASSGQGDEQFF.

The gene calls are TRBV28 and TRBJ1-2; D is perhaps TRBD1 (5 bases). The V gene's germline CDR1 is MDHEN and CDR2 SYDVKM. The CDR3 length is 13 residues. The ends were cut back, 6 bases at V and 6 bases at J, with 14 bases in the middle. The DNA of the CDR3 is TGTGCCAGCAGAGAGGGACTCTCACATGGCTACACCTTC. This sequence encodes CASREGLSHGYTF.

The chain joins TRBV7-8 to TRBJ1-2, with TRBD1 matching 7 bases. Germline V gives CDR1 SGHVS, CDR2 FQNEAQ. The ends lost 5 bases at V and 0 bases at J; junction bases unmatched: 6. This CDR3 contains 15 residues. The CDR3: CASSPRTGPNYGYTF. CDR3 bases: TGTGCCAGCAGCCCCAGGACAGGCCCTAACTATGGCTACACCTTC. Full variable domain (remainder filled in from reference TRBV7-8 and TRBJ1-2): GAGVSQSPRYKVAKRGQDVALRCDPISGHVSLFWYQQALGQGPEFLTYFQNEAQLDKSGLPSDRFFAERPEGSVSTLKIQRTQQEDSAVYLCASSPRTGPNYGYTFGSGTRLTVV.

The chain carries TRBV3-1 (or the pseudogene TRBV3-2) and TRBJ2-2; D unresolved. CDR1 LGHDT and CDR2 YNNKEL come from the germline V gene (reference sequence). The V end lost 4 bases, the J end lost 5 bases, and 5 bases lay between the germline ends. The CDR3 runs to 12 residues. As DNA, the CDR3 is TGTGCCAGCAGCCTTGAGACCGGGGAGCTGTTTTTT. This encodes CASSLETGELFF.

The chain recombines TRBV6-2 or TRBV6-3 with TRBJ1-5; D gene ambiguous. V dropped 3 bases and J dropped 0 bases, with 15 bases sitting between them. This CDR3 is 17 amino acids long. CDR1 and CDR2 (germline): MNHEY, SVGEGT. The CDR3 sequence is CASSYIPAGDSNQPQHF. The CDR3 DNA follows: TGTGCCAGCAGTTATATCCCCGCAGGAGATAGCAATCAGCCCCAGCATTTT.

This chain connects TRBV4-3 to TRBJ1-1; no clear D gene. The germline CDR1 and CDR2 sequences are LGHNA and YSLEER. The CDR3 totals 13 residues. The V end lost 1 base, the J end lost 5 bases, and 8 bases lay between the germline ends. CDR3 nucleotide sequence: TGCGCCAGCAGCCAAGCCAGGTTTACTGAAGCTTTCTTT. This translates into CASSQARFTEAFF.

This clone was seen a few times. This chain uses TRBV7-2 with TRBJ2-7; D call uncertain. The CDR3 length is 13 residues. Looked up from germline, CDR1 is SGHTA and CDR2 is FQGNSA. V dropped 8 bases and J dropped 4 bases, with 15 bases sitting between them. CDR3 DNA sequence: TGTGCCAGCGGTTCTCCGACCCGTTACGAGCAGTACTTC. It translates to CASGSPTRYEQYF.

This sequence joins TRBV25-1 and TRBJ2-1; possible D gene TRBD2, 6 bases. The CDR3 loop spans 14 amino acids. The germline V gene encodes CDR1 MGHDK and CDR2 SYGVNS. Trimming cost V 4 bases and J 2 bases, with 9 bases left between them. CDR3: CASSGGVTYNEQFF. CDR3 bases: TGTGCCAGCAGTGGGGGGGTCACCTACAATGAGCAGTTCTTC.

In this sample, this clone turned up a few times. The CDR3 DNA sequence: TGTGCCAGCAGCGTTATAAACAGTCCCTTCTCCTACAATGAGCAGTTCTTC. Its protein is CASSVINSPFSYNEQFF. The chain couples TRBV7-9 to TRBJ2-1, with no clear D. Germline V gene data show CDR1 as SEHNR and CDR2 as FQNEAQ (reference sequence). The CDR3 has 17 amino acids. Trimming left V 5 bases short and J 0 bases short, with 17 bases between.

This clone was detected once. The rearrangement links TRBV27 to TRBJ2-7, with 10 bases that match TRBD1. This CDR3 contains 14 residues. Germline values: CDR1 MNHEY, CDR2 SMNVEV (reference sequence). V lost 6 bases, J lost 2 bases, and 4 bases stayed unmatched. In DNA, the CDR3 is TGTGCCAGCAGACCCGGGACAGGGGCCTACGAGCAGTACTTC. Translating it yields CASRPGTGAYEQYF.

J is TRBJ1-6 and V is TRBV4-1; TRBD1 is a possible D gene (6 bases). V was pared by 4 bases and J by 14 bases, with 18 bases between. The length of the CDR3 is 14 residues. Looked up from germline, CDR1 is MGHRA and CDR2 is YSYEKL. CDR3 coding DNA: TGCGCCAGCAGCCTGGACAGTACCCTAAGGTCCCTCCACTTT. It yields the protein CASSLDSTLRSLHF.

The CDR3 reads CASGAGADEQYF. The CDR3 coding sequence is TGTGCCAGCGGGGCGGGAGCGGATGAGCAGTACTTC. The gene calls are TRBV7-6 and TRBJ2-7, with 7 bases fitting TRBD2. Germline CDR1 and CDR2: SGHVS and FNYEAQ. Trimming cost V 8 bases and J 7 bases; bases outside gene matches: 8. This CDR3 region has 12 residues.

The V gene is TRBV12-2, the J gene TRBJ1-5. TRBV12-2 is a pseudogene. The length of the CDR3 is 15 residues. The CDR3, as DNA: TGTGCAGGACTTTCAGGGAAAAAAGGCAATCAGCCCCAGCATTTT. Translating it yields CAGLSGKKGNQPQHF.

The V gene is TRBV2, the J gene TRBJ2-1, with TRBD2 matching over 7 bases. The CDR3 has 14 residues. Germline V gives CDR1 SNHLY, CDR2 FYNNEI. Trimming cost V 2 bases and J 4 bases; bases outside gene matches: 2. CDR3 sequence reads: CASSELAEYNEQFF. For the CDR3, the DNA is TGTGCCAGCAGTGAACTAGCGGAGTACAATGAGCAGTTCTTC.

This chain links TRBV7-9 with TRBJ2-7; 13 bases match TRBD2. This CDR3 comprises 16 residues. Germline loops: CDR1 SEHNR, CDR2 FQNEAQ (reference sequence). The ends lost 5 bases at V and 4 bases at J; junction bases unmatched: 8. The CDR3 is CASSRGTSGIRYEQYF. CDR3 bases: TGTGCCAGCAGCCGTGGGACTAGCGGGATTCGTTACGAGCAGTACTTC. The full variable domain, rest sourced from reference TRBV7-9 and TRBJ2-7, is DTGVSQNPRHKITKRGQNVTFRCDPISEHNRLYWYRQTLGQGPEFLTYFQNEAQLEKSRLLSDRFSAERPKGSFSTLEIQRTEQGDSAMYLCASSRGTSGIRYEQYFGPGTRLTVT.